These T cell receptor beta chains were read from a single sample in a study of cytomegalovirus exposure and HLA in healthy donors. TCRdb's table, derived via immunoSEQ multiplex PCR, lists solely in-frame clones and lacks some. The sample records under 200,000 clones, roughly 86% being singletons. Sequencing input: PBMCs. These receptors were collected from a man in his late teens or twenties in good health and CMV-seropositive. The CDR3 runs from the conserved cysteine through the conserved F or W. D genes are given only for firm matches. For some rows the clone size is stated as once, few or many, or as a class when expanded; others skip it.

j_call v_call d_call clone_size cdr3_aa cdr3_nt
TRBJ2-1 TRBV6-1 - once CASSEMAGGYNEQFF TGTGCCAGCAGTGAAATGGCAGGGGGGTACAATGAGCAGTTCTTC
TRBJ1-1 TRBV4-2 - - CASSLLQVGNTEAFF TGTGCCAGCAGCTTACTACAGGTGGGTAACACTGAAGCTTTCTTT
TRBJ2-1 TRBV4-2 TRBD2 - CASSQDQGLAGMNEQFF TGTGCCAGCAGCCAGGACCAAGGACTAGCGGGAATGAATGAGCAGTTCTTC
TRBJ2-5 TRBV9 - - CASSVGGGTSHRLQETQYF TGTGCCAGCAGCGTAGGTGGGGGGACCTCTCACCGCCTCCAAGAGACCCAGTACTTC
TRBJ2-5 TRBV28 TRBD1 - CASRPPGQGAQYF TGTGCCAGCAGACCACCGGGACAGGGGGCCCAGTACTTC
TRBJ1-5 TRBV28 TRBD1 - CATGQGYQPQHF TGTGCCACCGGACAGGGATATCAGCCCCAGCATTTT
TRBJ2-1 TRBV19 TRBD2 - CASSILRASGNDEQFF TGTGCCAGTAGTATACTTAGGGCTAGCGGGAACGATGAGCAGTTCTTC
TRBJ2-7 TRBV19 - - CASSDRRYEQYF TGTGCCAGTAGTGACAGGCGCTACGAGCAGTACTTC
TRBJ2-7 TRBV6-1 - - CASRGGGHEQYF TGTGCCAGCCGAGGAGGGGGCCACGAGCAGTACTTC
TRBJ2-1 TRBV18 TRBD1 once CASSPMTGPNEQFF TGTGCCAGCTCACCCATGACAGGGCCCAATGAGCAGTTCTTC
TRBJ1-5 TRBV6-1 - once CASSSPYQPQHF TGTGCCAGCAGTTCCCCTTATCAGCCCCAGCATTTT